This is a list of T cell receptor beta chains from one sample in a study of identical twins. One entry per CDR3 protein, called by TCRdb with MiXCR from the 5' RACE reads. The sample lists a few hundred thousand distinct CDR3 sequences; 9.6% were seen once. Another study also made use of these data, one on yellow fever vaccine responses in identical twins.

The specimen sequenced was PBMCs. Source of these receptors: a woman between 18 and 29 years old in good health. CDR3s include the opening cysteine and the closing phenylalanine or tryptophan. D genes are given only for firm matches. The listing skips clone size in some rows; elsewhere it reads once, few, many or a size class.

d_gene	abundance	v_gene	len	j_gene	CDR3nt	CDR3aa
-	many	TRBV29-1	14	TRBJ2-7	TGCAGCGTTGAAGATACGGGGCTTCTCCACGAGCAGTACTTC	CSVEDTGLLHEQYF
TRBD2	many	TRBV7-2	16	TRBJ2-3	TGTGCCAGCAGCTTAGCAGGGACTAGCGGGTCAGATACGCAGTATTTT	CASSLAGTSGSDTQYF
-	-	TRBV6-1	18	TRBJ2-4	TGTGCCAGCAGTGCTGAGGGCTCGGTTCGTGGGGCGCGGGACATTCAGTACTTC	CASSAEGSVRGARDIQYF
TRBD1	-	TRBV6-2/TRBV6-3	15	TRBJ1-5	TGTGCCAGCAGCTCGGGGACAGTCGTCAATCAGCCCCAGCATTTT	CASSSGTVVNQPQHF
-	many	TRBV7-2	16	TRBJ2-4	TGTGCCAGCAGCCGCACAGGGACGAGGGACAAAAACATTCAGTACTTC	CASSRTGTRDKNIQYF
-	many	TRBV29-1	12	TRBJ2-2	TGCAGCGTCGCGACTAGTACCGGGGAGCTGTTTTTT	CSVATSTGELFF
TRBD2	few	TRBV4-2	13	TRBJ2-7	TGTGCCAGCAGCCCGGGACTAGCGGGGAAGCAGTACTTC	CASSPGLAGKQYF
-	many	TRBV6-2/TRBV6-3	13	TRBJ2-7	TGTGCCAGCCGGGCGGACTTATCCTACGAGCAGTACTTC	CASRADLSYEQYF
-	-	TRBV3-1	17	TRBJ1-5	TGTGCCAGCAGCCAAGATTTACCGGGGAATAGCAATCAGCCCCAGCATTTT	CASSQDLPGNSNQPQHF
-	many	TRBV5-1	12	TRBJ2-1	TGCGCCAGCGCGAGACATCTTAATGAGCAGTTCTTC	CASARHLNEQFF
-	many	TRBV18	12	TRBJ2-7	TGTGCCAGCAGTCCGAGCTCCTACGAGCAGTACTTC	CASSPSSYEQYF
-	-	TRBV30	15	TRBJ2-2	TGTGCCTGGAGTGAGGGACACTTGAACACCGGGGAGCTGTTTTTT	CAWSEGHLNTGELFF
-	-	TRBV6-2/TRBV6-3	12	TRBJ2-5	TGTGCCAGCAGCTTAGACGCAGAGACCCAGTACTTC	CASSLDAETQYF
-	-	TRBV6-2/TRBV6-3	12	TRBJ2-3	TGTGCCAGCACCGAAGGGCTACCCCAGCAGTATTTT	CASTEGLPQQYF
-	few	TRBV29-1	12	TRBJ2-3	TGCAGCGTTGGGAGGGCCACAGATACGCAGTATTTT	CSVGRATDTQYF
TRBD1	many	TRBV12-3/TRBV12-4	13	TRBJ2-1	TGTGCCAGCAGTAGAGGACAGGGGTATGAGCAGTTCTTC	CASSRGQGYEQFF
-	-	TRBV28	14	TRBJ2-5	TGTGCCAGCAATGGTGTTTGGGGTGGAGAGACCCAGTACTTC	CASNGVWGGETQYF
-	few	TRBV28	18	TRBJ2-7	TGTGCCAGCAGTACCCGGACTGTCTCCTCTTCCATAACCTACGAGCAGTACTTC	CASSTRTVSSSITYEQYF
TRBD2	-	TRBV27	15	TRBJ2-5	TGTGCCAGCACTATGGCTAGCGGGAGCCAAGAGACCCAGTACTTC	CASTMASGSQETQYF
TRBD1	few	TRBV29-1	14	TRBJ1-1	TGCAGCGTTGAAGGGCAGGACAGGGGCACTGAAGCTTTCTTT	CSVEGQDRGTEAFF
TRBD1	many	TRBV29-1	17	TRBJ2-1	TGCAGCGTCGTGGGGGATTTCGGACAGGGGGTTCGGGATGAGCAGTTCTTC	CSVVGDFGQGVRDEQFF
-	few	TRBV6-2/TRBV6-3	14	TRBJ2-1	TGTGCCAGCAGTCCCCCTAAAAACTACAATGAGCAGTTCTTC	CASSPPKNYNEQFF
-	few	TRBV15	15	TRBJ2-1	TGTGCCACCAGCAGAGTTAGGGGCGGGTACAATGAGCAGTTCTTC	CATSRVRGGYNEQFF
-	many	TRBV5-1	15	TRBJ2-7	TGCGCCAGCTACCAGGGGGGAAAAACTTACTACGAGCAGTACTTC	CASYQGGKTYYEQYF
TRBD1	-	TRBV30	15	TRBJ2-7	TGTGCCTGGAGTGTAAGGGGGCAGGGGGTCTACGAGCAGTACTTC	CAWSVRGQGVYEQYF
TRBD2	-	TRBV12-3/TRBV12-4	14	TRBJ2-7	TGTGCCAGCAGTCGGACTAGCGGACTTTTGGAGCAGTACTTC	CASSRTSGLLEQYF
TRBD2	few	TRBV9	16	TRBJ2-3	TGTGCCAGCAGCGTAGGGGCGGGAGGGACTCTAGATACGCAGTATTTT	CASSVGAGGTLDTQYF